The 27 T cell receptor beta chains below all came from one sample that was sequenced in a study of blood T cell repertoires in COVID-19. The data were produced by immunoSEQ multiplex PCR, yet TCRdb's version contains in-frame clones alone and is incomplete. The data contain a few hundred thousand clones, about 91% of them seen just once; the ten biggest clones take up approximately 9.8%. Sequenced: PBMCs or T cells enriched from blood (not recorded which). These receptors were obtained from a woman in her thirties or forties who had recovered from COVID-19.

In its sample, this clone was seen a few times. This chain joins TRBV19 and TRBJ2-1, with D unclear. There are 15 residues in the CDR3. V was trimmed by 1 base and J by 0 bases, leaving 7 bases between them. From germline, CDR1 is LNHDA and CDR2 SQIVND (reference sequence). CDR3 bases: TGTGCCAGTAGTATAGCGTTCTACTCCTACAATGAGCAGTTCTTC. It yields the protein CASSIAFYSYNEQFF. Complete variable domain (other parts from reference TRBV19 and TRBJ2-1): DGGITQSPKYLFRKEGQNVTLSCEQNLNHDAMYWYRQDPGQGLRLIYYSQIVNDFQKGDIAEGYSVSREKKESFPLTVTSAQKNPTAFYLCASSIAFYSYNEQFFGPGTRLTVL.

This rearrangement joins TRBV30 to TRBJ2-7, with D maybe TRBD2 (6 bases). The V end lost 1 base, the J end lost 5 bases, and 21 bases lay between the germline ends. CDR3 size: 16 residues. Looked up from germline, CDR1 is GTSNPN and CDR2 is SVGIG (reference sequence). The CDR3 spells CAWSGGLGGLGDEQYF. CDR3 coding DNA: TGTGCCTGGAGTGGAGGGTTGGGGGGACTCGGTGACGAGCAGTACTTC.

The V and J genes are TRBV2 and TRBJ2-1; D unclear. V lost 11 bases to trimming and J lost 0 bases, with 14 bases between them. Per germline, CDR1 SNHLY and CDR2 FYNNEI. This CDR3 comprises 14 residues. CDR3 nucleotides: TGTGCCTCCTACGACTGGAGCTCCTACAATGAGCAGTTCTTC. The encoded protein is CASYDWSSYNEQFF.

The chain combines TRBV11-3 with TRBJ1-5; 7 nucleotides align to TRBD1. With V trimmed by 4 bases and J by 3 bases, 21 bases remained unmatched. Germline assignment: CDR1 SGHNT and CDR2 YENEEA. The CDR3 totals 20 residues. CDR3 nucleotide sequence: TGTGCCAGCAGCTCGTCGGGTCGGGGGACAGCACTCGTTTACAATCAGCCCCAGCATTTT. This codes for CASSSSGRGTALVYNQPQHF.

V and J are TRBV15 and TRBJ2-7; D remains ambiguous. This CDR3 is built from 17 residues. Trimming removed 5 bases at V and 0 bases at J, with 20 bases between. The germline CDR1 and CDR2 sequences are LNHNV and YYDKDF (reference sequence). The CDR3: CATSPLSHVPSSYEQYF. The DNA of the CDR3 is TGTGCCACCAGCCCCCTTAGCCATGTACCGAGCTCCTACGAGCAGTACTTC. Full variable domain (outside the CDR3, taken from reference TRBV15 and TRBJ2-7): DAMVIQNPRYQVTQFGKPVTLSCSQTLNHNVMYWYQQKSSQAPKLLFHYYDKDFNNEADTPDNFQSRRPNTSFCFLDIRSPGLGDTAMYLCATSPLSHVPSSYEQYFGPGTRLTVT.

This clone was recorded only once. The CDR3 spells CASRGTGGGDTQYF. The CDR3 region has the DNA TGTGCCAGCAGGGGGACAGGGGGAGGGGATACGCAGTATTTT. This chain connects TRBV27 to TRBJ2-3; TRBD1 matches at 11 bases. The germline gives CDR1 MNHEY, CDR2 SMNVEV (reference sequence). The CDR3 has 14 amino acids. The trim removed 6 bases at V and 6 bases at J, leaving 5 bases unmatched.

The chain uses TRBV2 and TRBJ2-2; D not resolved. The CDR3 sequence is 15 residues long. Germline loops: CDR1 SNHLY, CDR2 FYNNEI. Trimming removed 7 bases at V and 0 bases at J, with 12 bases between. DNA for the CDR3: TGTGCCAGCAAAGTTGGAGCAACGAACACCGGGGAGCTGTTTTTT. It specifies CASKVGATNTGELFF.

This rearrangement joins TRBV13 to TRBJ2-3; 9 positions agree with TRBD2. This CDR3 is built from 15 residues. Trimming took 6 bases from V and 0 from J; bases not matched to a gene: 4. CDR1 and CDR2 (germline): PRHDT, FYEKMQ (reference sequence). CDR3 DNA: TGTGCCAGCAGTCAAGCGGGGGGAAGCACAGATACGCAGTATTTT. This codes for CASSQAGGSTDTQYF.

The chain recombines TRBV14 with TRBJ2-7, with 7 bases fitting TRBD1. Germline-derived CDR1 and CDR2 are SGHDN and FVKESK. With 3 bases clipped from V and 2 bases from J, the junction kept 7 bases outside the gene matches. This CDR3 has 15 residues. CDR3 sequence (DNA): TGTGCCAGCAGCCACCAGACAGGGACGGCCTACGAGCAGTACTTC. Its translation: CASSHQTGTAYEQYF.

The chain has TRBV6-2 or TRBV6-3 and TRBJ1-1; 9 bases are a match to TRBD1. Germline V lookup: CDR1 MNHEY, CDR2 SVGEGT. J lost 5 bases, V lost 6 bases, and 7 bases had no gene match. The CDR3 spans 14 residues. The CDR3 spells CASSYGGQGTEAFF. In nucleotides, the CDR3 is TGTGCCAGCAGCTATGGGGGACAGGGAACTGAAGCTTTCTTT.

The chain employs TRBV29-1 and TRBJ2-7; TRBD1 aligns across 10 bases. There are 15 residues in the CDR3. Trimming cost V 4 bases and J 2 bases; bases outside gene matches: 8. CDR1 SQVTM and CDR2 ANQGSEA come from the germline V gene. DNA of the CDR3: TGCAGCGTTGTAGGGGACAGGGGACCTACCTACGAGCAGTACTTC. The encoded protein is CSVVGDRGPTYEQYF.

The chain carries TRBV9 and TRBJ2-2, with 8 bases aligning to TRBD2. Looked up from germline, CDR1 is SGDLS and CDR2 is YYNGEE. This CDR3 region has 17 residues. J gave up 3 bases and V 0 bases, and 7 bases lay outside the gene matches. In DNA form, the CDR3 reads TGTGCCAGCAGCGTAGACGCGGGGCGGGGGGACACCGGGGAGCTGTTTTTT. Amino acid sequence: CASSVDAGRGDTGELFF. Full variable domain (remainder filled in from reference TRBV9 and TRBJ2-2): DSGVTQTPKHLITATGQRVTLRCSPRSGDLSVYWYQQSLDQGLQFLIQYYNGEERAKGNILERFSAQQFPDLHSELNLSSLELGDSALYFCASSVDAGRGDTGELFFGEGSRLTVL.

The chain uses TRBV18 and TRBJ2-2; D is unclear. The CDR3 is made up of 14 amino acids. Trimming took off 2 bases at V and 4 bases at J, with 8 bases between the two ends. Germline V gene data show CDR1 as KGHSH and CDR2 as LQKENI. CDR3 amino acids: CASSPGDGTGELFF. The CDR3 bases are TGTGCCAGCTCACCAGGAGACGGCACCGGGGAGCTGTTTTTT.

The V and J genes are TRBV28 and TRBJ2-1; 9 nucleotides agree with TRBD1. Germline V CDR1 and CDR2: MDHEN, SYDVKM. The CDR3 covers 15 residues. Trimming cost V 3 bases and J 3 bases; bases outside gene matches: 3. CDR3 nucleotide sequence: TGTGCCAGCAGTTTTCCGGGACAGGGCTACAATGAGCAGTTCTTC. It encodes CASSFPGQGYNEQFF.

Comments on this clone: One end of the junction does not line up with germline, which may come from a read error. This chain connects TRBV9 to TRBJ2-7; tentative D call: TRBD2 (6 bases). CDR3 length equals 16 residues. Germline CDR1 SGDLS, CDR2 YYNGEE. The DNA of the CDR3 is TGTGCCAGCATCGTAGCTTCGGCGGGGACGGGCTACGAGCAGTACTTT. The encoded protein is CASIVASAGTGYEQYF. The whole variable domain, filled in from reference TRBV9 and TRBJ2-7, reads DSGVTQTPKHLITATGQRVTLRCSPRSGDLSVYWYQQSLDQGLQFLIQYYNGEERAKGNILERFSAQQFPDLHSELNLSSLELGDSALYFCASIVASAGTGYEQYFGPGTRLTVT.

CDR3 residues: CASSLASGVYNEQFF. Written as DNA, the CDR3 is TGTGCCAGCAGCCTCGCTAGCGGGGTTTACAATGAGCAGTTCTTC. This chain links TRBV28 with TRBJ2-1; the match to TRBD2 covers 9 bases. Germline assignment: CDR1 MDHEN and CDR2 SYDVKM. V trimming: 6 bases; J trimming: 4 bases; junction bases outside the gene matches: 7. This CDR3 region has 15 residues. The entire variable domain, with the rest obtained from reference TRBV28 and TRBJ2-1, is as follows: DVKVTQSSRYLVKRTGEKVFLECVQDMDHENMFWYRQDPGLGLRLIYFSYDVKMKEKGDIPEGYSVSREKKERFSLILESASTNQTSMYLCASSLASGVYNEQFFGPGTRLTVL.

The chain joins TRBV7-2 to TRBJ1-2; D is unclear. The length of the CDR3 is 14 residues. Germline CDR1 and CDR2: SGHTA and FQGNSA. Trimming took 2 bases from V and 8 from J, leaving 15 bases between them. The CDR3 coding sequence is TGTGCCAGCAGCTTAAACAGCCCACGGGAGGGCTACACCTTC. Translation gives CASSLNSPREGYTF. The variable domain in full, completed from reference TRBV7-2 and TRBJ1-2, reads GAGVSQSPSNKVTEKGKDVELRCDPISGHTALYWYRQSLGQGLEFLIYFQGNSAPDKSGLPSDRFSAERTGGSVSTLTIQRTQQEDSAVYLCASSLNSPREGYTFGSGTRLTVV.

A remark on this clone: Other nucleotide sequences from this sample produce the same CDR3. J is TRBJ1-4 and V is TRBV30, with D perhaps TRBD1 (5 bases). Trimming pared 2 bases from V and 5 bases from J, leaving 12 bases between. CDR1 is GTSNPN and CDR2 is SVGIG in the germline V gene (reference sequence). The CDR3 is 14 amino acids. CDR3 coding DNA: TGTGCCTGGAGTCCCGGGGGTGGCAATGAAAAACTGTTTTTT. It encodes CAWSPGGGNEKLFF.

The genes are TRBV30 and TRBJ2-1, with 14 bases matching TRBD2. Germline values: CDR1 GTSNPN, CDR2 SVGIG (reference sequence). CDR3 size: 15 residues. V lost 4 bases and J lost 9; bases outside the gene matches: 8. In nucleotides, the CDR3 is TGTGCCTGGACGGGACTAGCGGGAGCCGCGGGTGAGCAGTTCTTC. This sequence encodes CAWTGLAGAAGEQFF.

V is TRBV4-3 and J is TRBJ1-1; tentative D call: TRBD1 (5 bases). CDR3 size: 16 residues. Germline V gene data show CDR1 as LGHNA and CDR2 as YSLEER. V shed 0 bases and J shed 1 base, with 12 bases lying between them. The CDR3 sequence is CASSQEGLGGNTEAFF. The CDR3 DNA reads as TGCGCCAGCAGCCAAGAGGGCCTCGGGGGGAACACTGAAGCTTTCTTT.

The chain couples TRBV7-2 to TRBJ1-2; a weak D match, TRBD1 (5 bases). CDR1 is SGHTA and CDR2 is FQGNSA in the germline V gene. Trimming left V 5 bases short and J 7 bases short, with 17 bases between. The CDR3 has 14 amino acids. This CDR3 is CASSPRAAGGGYTF. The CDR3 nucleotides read TGTGCCAGCAGCCCTCGGGCTGCGGGGGGTGGCTACACCTTC.

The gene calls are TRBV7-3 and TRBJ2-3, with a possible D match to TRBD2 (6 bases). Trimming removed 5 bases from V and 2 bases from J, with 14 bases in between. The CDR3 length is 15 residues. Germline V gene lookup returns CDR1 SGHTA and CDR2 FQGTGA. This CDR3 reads CASSPTSINTDTQYF. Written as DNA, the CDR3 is TGTGCCAGCAGCCCAACTAGCATAAACACAGATACGCAGTATTTT. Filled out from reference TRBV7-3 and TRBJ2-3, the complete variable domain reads GAGVSQTPSNKVTEKGKYVELRCDPISGHTALYWYRQSLGQGPEFLIYFQGTGAADDSGLPNDRFFAVRPEGSVSTLKIQRTERGDSAVYLCASSPTSINTDTQYFGPGTRLTVL.

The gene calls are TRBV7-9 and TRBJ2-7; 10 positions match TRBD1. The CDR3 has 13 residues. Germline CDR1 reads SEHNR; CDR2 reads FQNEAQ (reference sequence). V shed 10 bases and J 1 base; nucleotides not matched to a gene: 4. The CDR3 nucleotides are TGTGCCACCCGGACAGGGGGATCCTACGAGCAGTACTTC. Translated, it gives CATRTGGSYEQYF.

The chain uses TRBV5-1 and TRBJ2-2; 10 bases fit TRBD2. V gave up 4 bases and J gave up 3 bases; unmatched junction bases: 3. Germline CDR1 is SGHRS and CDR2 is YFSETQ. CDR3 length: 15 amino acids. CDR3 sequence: CASSPSGGHTGELFF. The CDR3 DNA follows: TGCGCCAGCAGCCCTAGCGGGGGTCACACCGGGGAGCTGTTTTTT. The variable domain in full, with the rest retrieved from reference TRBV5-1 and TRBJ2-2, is KAGVTQTPRYLIKTRGQQVTLSCSPISGHRSVSWYQQTPGQGLQFLFEYFSETQRNKGNFPGRFSGRQFSNSRSEMNVSTLELGDSALYLCASSPSGGHTGELFFGEGSRLTVL.

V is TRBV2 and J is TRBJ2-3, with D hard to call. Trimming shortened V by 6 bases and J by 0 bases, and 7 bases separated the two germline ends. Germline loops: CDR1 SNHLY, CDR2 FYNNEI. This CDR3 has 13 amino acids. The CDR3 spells CASRPGSTDTQYF. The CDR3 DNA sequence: TGTGCCAGCAGACCAGGCAGCACAGATACGCAGTATTTT. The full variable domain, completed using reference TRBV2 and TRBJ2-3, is EPEVTQTPSHQVTQMGQEVILRCVPISNHLYFYWYRQILGQKVEFLVSFYNNEISEKSEIFDDQFSVERPDGSNFTLKIRSTKLEDSAMYFCASRPGSTDTQYFGPGTRLTVL.

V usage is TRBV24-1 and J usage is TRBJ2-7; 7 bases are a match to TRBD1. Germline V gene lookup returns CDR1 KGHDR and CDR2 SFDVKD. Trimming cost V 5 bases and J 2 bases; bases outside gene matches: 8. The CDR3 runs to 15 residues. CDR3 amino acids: CATSVPGQNPYEQYF. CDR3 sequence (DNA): TGTGCCACCAGTGTCCCGGGACAGAACCCCTACGAGCAGTACTTC.

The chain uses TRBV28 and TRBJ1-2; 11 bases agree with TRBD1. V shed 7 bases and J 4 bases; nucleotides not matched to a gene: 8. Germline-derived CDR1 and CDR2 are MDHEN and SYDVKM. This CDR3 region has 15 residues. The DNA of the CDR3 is TGTGCCAGCAACACTTGGACAGGGGGCCGCTATGGCTACACCTTC. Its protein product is CASNTWTGGRYGYTF.